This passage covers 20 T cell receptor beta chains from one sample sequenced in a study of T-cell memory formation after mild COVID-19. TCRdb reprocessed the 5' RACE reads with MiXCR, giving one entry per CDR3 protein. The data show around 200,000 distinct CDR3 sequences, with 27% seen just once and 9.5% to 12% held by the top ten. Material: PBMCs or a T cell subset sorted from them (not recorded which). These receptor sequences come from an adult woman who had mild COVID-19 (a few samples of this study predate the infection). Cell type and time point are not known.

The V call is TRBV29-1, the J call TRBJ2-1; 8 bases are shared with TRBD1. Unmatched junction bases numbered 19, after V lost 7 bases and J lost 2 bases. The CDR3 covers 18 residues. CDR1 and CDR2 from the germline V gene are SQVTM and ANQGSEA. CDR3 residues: CSASAGTGPHLTYNEQFF. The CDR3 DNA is TGCAGCGCCTCTGCCGGGACAGGCCCCCATCTGACCTACAATGAGCAGTTCTTC.

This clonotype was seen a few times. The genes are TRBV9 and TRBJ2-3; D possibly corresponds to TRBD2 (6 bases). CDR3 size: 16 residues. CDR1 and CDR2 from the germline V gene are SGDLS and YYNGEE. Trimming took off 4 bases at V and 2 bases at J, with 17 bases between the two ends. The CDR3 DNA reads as TGTGCCAGCAGCCCCTCGTCAGCGGGCCTCACAGATACGCAGTATTTT. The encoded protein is CASSPSSAGLTDTQYF.

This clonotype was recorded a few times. This CDR3 is CAISEQTGVYEQYF. DNA of the CDR3: TGTGCCATCAGTGAGCAAACAGGGGTTTACGAGCAGTACTTC. V gene TRBV10-3 combines with J gene TRBJ2-7, with 7 positions matching TRBD1. The CDR3 length is 14 residues. J was trimmed by 4 bases and V by 2 bases; bases with no gene match: 5. Germline V gene lookup returns CDR1 ENHRY and CDR2 SYGVKD.

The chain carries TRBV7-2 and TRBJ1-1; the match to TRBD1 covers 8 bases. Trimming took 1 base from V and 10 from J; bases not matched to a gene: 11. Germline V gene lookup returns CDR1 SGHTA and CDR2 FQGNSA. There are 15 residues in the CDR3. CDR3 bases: TGTGCCAGCAGCTTAGATGGGGGGCAGGGGGCGCGAGCTTTCTTT. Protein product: CASSLDGGQGARAFF.

In DNA, the CDR3 is TGTGCCACCCGACGGTGGTTGGGCACTGAAGCTTTCTTT. This translates into CATRRWLGTEAFF. The chain employs TRBV24-1 and TRBJ1-1; no clear D. Trimming cost V 9 bases and J 4 bases, with 14 bases left between them. The CDR3 is 13 amino acids. CDR1 and CDR2 (germline): KGHDR, SFDVKD.

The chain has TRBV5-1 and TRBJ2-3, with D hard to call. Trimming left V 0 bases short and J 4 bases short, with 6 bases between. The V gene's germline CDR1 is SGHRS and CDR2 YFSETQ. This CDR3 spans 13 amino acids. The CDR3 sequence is CASSLGVPDTQYF. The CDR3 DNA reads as TGCGCCAGCAGCTTGGGAGTCCCAGATACGCAGTATTTT.

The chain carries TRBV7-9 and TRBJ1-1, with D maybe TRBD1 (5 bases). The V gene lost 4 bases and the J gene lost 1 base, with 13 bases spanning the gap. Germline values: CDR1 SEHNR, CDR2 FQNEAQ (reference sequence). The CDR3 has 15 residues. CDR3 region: CASSSRQRGNTEAFF. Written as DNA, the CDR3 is TGTGCCAGCAGCTCTCGACAGCGGGGGAACACTGAAGCTTTCTTT. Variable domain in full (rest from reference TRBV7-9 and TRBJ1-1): DTGVSQNPRHKITKRGQNVTFRCDPISEHNRLYWYRQTLGQGPEFLTYFQNEAQLEKSRLLSDRFSAERPKGSFSTLEIQRTEQGDSAMYLCASSSRQRGNTEAFFGQGTRLTVV.

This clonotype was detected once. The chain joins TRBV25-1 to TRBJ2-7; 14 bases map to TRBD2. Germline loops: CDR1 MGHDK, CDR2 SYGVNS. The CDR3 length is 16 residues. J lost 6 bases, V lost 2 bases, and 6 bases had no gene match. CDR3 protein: CASSESRTSGRSEQYF. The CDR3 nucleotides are TGTGCCAGCAGTGAAAGCCGGACTAGCGGGAGGAGCGAGCAGTACTTC.

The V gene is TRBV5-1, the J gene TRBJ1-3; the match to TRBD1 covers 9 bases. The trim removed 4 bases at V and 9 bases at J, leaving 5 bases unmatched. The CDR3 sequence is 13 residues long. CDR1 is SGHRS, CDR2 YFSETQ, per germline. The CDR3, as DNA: TGCGCCAGCAGCCGGACAGGGGATACCACCATATATTTT. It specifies CASSRTGDTTIYF.

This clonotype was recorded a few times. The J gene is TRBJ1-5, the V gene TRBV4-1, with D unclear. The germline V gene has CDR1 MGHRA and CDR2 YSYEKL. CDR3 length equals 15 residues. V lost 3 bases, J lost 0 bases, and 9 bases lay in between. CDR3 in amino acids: CASSHKTHSNQPQHF. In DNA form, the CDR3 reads TGCGCCAGCAGCCATAAGACACATAGCAATCAGCCCCAGCATTTT.

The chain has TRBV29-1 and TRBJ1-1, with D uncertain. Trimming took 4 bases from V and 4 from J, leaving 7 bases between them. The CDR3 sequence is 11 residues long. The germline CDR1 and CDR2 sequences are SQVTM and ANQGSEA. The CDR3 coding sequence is TGCAGCGTTGTCCGACCCACTGAAGCTTTCTTT. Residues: CSVVRPTEAFF.

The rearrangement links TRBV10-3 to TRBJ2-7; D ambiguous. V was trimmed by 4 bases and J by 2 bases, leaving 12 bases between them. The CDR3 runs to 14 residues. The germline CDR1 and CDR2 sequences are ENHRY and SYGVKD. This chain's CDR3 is CAISVTGSTYEQYF. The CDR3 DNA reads TGTGCCATCAGTGTGACCGGGTCCACCTACGAGCAGTACTTC.

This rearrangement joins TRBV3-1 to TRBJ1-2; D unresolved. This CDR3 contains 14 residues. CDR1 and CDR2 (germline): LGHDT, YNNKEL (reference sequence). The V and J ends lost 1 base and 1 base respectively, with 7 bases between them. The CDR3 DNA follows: TGTGCCAGCAGCCAAGCCCCGTATAACTATGGCTACACCTTC. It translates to CASSQAPYNYGYTF.

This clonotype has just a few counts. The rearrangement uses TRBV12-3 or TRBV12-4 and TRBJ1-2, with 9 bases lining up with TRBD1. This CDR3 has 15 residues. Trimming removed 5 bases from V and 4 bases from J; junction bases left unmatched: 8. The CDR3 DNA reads TGTGCCAGCAGTCCGGGACAGGGAAGGAGCTATGGCTACACCTTC. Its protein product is CASSPGQGRSYGYTF.

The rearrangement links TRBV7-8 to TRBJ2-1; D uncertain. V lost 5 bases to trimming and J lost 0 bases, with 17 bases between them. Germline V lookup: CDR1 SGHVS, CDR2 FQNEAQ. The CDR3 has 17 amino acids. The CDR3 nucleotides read TGTGCCAGCAGCGATTCAATAGGGCGGCGCTCCTACAATGAGCAGTTCTTC. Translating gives CASSDSIGRRSYNEQFF.

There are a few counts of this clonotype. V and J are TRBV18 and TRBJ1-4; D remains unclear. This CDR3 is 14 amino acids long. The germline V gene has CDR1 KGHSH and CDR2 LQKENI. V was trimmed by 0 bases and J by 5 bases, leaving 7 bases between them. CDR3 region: CASSPPMGNEKLFF. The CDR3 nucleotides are TGTGCCAGCTCACCACCGATGGGAAATGAAAAACTGTTTTTT.

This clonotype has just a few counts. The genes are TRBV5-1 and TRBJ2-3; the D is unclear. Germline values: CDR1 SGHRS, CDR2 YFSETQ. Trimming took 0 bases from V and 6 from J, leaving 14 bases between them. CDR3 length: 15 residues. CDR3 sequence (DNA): TGCGCCAGCAGCTTGGCCTCCCCCATCTGGGATACGCAGTATTTT. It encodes CASSLASPIWDTQYF.

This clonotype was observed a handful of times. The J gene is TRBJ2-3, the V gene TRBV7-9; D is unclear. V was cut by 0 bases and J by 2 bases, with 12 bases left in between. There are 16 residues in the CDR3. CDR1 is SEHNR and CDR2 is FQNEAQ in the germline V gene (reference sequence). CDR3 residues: CASSLAGAVATDTQYF. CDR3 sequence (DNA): TGTGCCAGCAGCTTAGCAGGCGCGGTAGCCACAGATACGCAGTATTTT.

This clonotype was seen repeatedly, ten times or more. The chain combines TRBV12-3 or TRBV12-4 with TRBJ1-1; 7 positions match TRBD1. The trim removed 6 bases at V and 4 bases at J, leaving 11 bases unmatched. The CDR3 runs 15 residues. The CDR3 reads CASSPHRGGGTEAFF. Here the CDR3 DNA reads TGTGCCAGCAGCCCCCACAGGGGAGGAGGCACTGAAGCTTTCTTT.

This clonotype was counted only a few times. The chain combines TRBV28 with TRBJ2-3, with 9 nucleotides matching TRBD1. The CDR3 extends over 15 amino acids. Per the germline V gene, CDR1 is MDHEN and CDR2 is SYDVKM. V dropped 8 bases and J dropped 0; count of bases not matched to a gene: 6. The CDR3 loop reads CASRGQGPSTDTQYF. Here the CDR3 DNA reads TGTGCCAGCCGAGGACAGGGGCCAAGCACAGATACGCAGTATTTT.